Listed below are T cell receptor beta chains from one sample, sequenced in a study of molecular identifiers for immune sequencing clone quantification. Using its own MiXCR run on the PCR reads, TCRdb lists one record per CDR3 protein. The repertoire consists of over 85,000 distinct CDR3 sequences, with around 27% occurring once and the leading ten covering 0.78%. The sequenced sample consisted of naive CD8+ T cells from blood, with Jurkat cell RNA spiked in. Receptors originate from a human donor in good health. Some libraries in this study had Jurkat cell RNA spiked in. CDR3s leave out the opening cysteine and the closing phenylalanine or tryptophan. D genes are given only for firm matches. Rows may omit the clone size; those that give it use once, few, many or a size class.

ASSSDGQNTGELF many TRBJ2-2 - TRBV13
ASRNTGITGGDTGELF many TRBJ2-2 - TRBV4-2
ASSLGQSTYEQY many TRBJ2-7 - TRBV5-6
ASSNSLNTEAF many TRBJ1-1 - TRBV6-5
ASSLAEIAGELF - TRBJ2-2 - TRBV7-9
ASSQPWTANTEAF - TRBJ1-1 - TRBV4-1
ASSSEGVVNQPQH - TRBJ1-5 - TRBV13
ASSLSGRQETQY many TRBJ2-5 - TRBV27
ASSYVGQGGQEGQY - TRBJ2-4 TRBD1 TRBV6-6
ASNRGLGRFNEQF few TRBJ2-1 - TRBV11-2
ASHGDWHQPQH - TRBJ1-5 - TRBV19
ASSYSWQGGYNEQF many TRBJ2-1 - TRBV6-6
AITGTGSTDTQY many TRBJ2-3 TRBD1 TRBV10-3
ASSLGGQGTQPQH few TRBJ1-5 TRBD1 TRBV27
ASSWTGGSNEQY many TRBJ2-7 TRBD1 TRBV5-1
ASSWSSGGELF many TRBJ2-2 - TRBV19
ANIDRDLSYEQY - TRBJ2-7 - TRBV2
SARDPLASTDTQY many TRBJ2-3 - TRBV20-1
AWSALTVNEAF many TRBJ1-1 - TRBV30
ASSPFGQGNADTQY - TRBJ2-3 TRBD1 TRBV7-9
ASSKEFYGYT - TRBJ1-2 - TRBV3-1
SVAGRNPENIQY many TRBJ2-4 - TRBV29-1
ASSDNYQPQH many TRBJ1-5 - TRBV7-9
ASSFEYGELF few TRBJ2-2 - TRBV5-1
ASSFITVGGIPTEAF - TRBJ1-1 - TRBV27
ASSSGGTDSTDTQY many TRBJ2-3 - TRBV7-9
SARVWDSEYEQY - TRBJ2-7 TRBD1 TRBV20-1
ASSSIHFVRNNTNEQF - TRBJ2-1 - TRBV27
ASRATGRDGYT - TRBJ1-2 - TRBV2
SVRGSGGELF - TRBJ2-2 - TRBV29-1
ASSLESSGSIYNEQF few TRBJ2-1 TRBD2 TRBV7-9
ASSLSPDYEQY many TRBJ2-7 - TRBV5-1
ASSINRGYEQY few TRBJ2-7 TRBD1 TRBV5-1
SVLPGTGGDYGYT few TRBJ1-2 TRBD1 TRBV29-1
ASSQTGTGTYEQY many TRBJ2-7 TRBD1 TRBV4-3
ASSSIRDTEPDTQY many TRBJ2-3 - TRBV6-2/TRBV6-3
ASSLGAVQGAAAEAF - TRBJ1-1 TRBD1 TRBV7-9
ASSLGLTAADYEQY many TRBJ2-7 - TRBV12-3/TRBV12-4
SAEKDRYTGELF many TRBJ2-2 TRBD1 TRBV20-1
ASAWGAYSGRMLGEQF many TRBJ2-1 TRBD2 TRBV19
ATLDPGERNIQY few TRBJ2-4 - TRBV6-6
ASSPTGDPYEQY few TRBJ2-7 TRBD1 TRBV9
ASSYPDTQY many TRBJ2-3 - TRBV6-2/TRBV6-3
SAADRGNQPQH many TRBJ1-5 TRBD1 TRBV20-1
ATSDRWNTEAF - TRBJ1-1 - TRBV24-1
ASTQNPWNNYGYT many TRBJ1-2 - TRBV19
ASSLAPSGYEQY many TRBJ2-7 TRBD2 TRBV11-2
ASSLGTSVPGEQY few TRBJ2-7 TRBD2 TRBV7-2
ASSLVEYTHEQF - TRBJ2-1 - TRBV7-9
ASSLGQPDTQY many TRBJ2-3 - TRBV19